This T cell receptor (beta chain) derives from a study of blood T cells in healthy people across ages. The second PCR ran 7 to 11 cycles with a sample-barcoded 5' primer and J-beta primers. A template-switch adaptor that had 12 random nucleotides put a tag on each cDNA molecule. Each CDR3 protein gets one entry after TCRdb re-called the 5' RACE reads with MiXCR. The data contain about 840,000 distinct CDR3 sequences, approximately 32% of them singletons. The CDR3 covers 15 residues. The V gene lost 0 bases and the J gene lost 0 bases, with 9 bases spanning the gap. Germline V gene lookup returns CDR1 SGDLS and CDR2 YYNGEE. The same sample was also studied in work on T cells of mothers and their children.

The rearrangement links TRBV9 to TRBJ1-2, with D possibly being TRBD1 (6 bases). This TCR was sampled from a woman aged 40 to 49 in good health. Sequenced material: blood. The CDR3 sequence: CASSVETGANYGYTF. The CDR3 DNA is TGTGCCAGCAGCGTAGAGACAGGAGCTAACTATGGCTACACCTTC.